The clone carrying this TCR beta chain occurred many times. This record belongs to a study of neurological immune-mediated disorders. Healthy control participants comprised blood bank volunteers in Maryland, USA. Unsorted libraries used 2 million PBMCs kept at -80 degrees C. It was by 5'RACE with 10-nucleotide random UMIs that the cDNA was made. TCRdb re-derived calls from the 5' RACE reads in MiXCR, one entry per CDR3 protein. The data show around 14,000 distinct CDR3 sequences, about 10% seen once. This receptor was identified in a woman aged 40 to 49 in good health. The specimen was PBMCs.

CDR3 residues: CSALGSNTEAFF. The CDR3, as DNA: TGCAGTGCTCTGGGGTCGAACACTGAAGCTTTCTTT. The genes are TRBV20-1 and TRBJ1-1, with no clear D. CDR1 is DFQATT, CDR2 SNEGSKA, per germline (reference sequence). CDR3 size: 12 residues. Deletions cut 5 bases from V and 1 base from J, with 8 bases between.